The source of this T cell receptor (beta chain) is a study of cytomegalovirus exposure and HLA in healthy donors. The PCR had 60 Vbeta and 13 Jbeta primers. TCRdb's table, derived via immunoSEQ multiplex PCR, lists solely in-frame clones and lacks some. This table has some 140,000 clones, around 63% appearing once. Healthy donors of bone marrow made up the group. The length of the CDR3 is 15 residues. CDR1 is MNHEY and CDR2 is SMNVEV in the germline V gene (reference sequence). V was clipped by 6 bases and J by 3 bases, with 18 bases between them. Sequencing input: PBMCs. The chain is built from TRBV27 and TRBJ2-7; a possible D gene is TRBD2 (6 bases). This TCR was sampled from a human donor in good health. DNA for the CDR3: TGTGCCAGCAGGGTGGGGCCTAGCGAAGGCTACGAGCAGTACTTC. The encoded protein is CASRVGPSEGYEQYF.